Presented here are 2 T cell receptor beta chains from one specimen sequenced in a study of Ad26.COV2.S vaccination and SARS-CoV-2 variants. TCRdb keeps only in-frame clones here, not all; method: immunoSEQ multiplex PCR. The table shows 350,000 to 500,000 clones, with around 90% occurring only once. Treatment here: some 19 received Ad26.COV2.S at low or high dose, single or two shots; about 5 received placebo; per-sample allocation not given. On day 63 after the first injection, vaccine and placebo recipients gave samples. The source was peripheral blood, collected in a trial of Ad26.COV2.S vaccine versus placebo. The receptors stem from a person between 18 and 59 years old who received the Ad26.COV2.S COVID-19 vaccine or a placebo.

This chain links TRBV9 with TRBJ2-7, with 10 bases that match TRBD2. The CDR3 sequence is 16 residues long. V lost 0 bases, J lost 1 base, and 4 bases stayed unmatched. CDR1 and CDR2 (germline): SGDLS, YYNGEE. The CDR3, as DNA: TGTGCCAGCAGCGTAGGACTAGCGGGTCCTTCCTACGAGCAGTACTTC. This encodes CASSVGLAGPSYEQYF.

The rearrangement uses TRBV4-3 and TRBJ1-2; 10 bases fit TRBD1. CDR1 and CDR2 (germline): LGHNA, YSLEER. V lost 0 bases to trimming and J lost 4 bases; unmatched junction nucleotides: 20. This CDR3 contains 21 residues. CDR3 DNA sequence: TGCGCCAGCAGCCAAGATCAAGGGGGAGGGACAGGGGCTCCCGAGCTCTATGGCTACACCTTC. It is translated as CASSQDQGGGTGAPELYGYTF.